The subject of this entry is one T cell receptor beta chain. With a much larger clone just one base away, this may be a read error. This sample is drawn from a study of T cells in Graves' hyperthyroidism and ophthalmopathy. The TCR beta CDR3 regions underwent amplification using RNA transcripts as the source. Carried out on the TCR CDR3, a first-round RT-PCR used the HTBI primer set. In TCRdb, the multiplex PCR reads were re-called with MiXCR into one record per CDR3 protein. The sample yields around 350,000 distinct CDR3 sequences, about a fifth seen once. Sequencing was done on a sample of blood. The clonotype comes from a woman under 30 with Graves' hyperthyroidism.

CDR3 nucleotide sequence: TGTGCCAGCAGTGAACTTGAGGGGGGTCAGCCCCAGCATTTT. Translation gives CASSELEGGQPQHF. This chain connects TRBV6-1 to TRBJ1-5, with D possibly being TRBD1 (6 bases). Germline CDR1 and CDR2: MNHNS and SASEGT. The CDR3 length is 14 residues. V was pared by 2 bases and J by 6 bases, with 11 bases between.